The sequence of this T cell receptor (beta chain) was determined in a study of regulatory T cells in long-lasting Graves disease. V dropped 7 bases and J dropped 5 bases, with 11 bases sitting between them. CDR1 is SGHTA and CDR2 is FQGTGA in the germline V gene. This CDR3 comprises 12 residues. Arm-PCR of CDR3 regions and iRepertoire HTBI primers were the basis on which TCR beta libraries were built. A single record per CDR3 protein comes from TCRdb applying MiXCR to the multiplex PCR reads. The data show 400,000 to 550,000 distinct CDR3 sequences, around 14% seen once. Findings and caveats of the study: Lower TCR diversity was seen in persistent Graves' patients than in newly diagnosed ones.

Time point noted: newly diagnosed GD, antithyroid drugs for less than 3 months. PBMC RNA served as the TCR library source. As concerns this clonotype: The antigen is unknown.

These data were likewise used in another study, on T cells in Graves' hyperthyroidism and ophthalmopathy.

Sequenced here: peripheral blood mononuclear cells (PBMCs), sampled at new diagnosis, from a patient treated with antithyroid drugs. The chain combines TRBV7-3 with TRBJ2-5; D ambiguous. The clonotype comes from a woman younger than 45 with Graves disease. DNA for the CDR3: TGTGCCAGCAACCCCCTCCAGGAGACCCAGTACTTC. It is translated as CASNPLQETQYF. The full variable domain, its missing parts supplied by reference TRBV7-3 and TRBJ2-5, is GAGVSQTPSNKVTEKGKYVELRCDPISGHTALYWYRQSLGQGPEFLIYFQGTGAADDSGLPNDRFFAVRPEGSVSTLKIQRTERGDSAVYLCASNPLQETQYFGPGTRLLVL.